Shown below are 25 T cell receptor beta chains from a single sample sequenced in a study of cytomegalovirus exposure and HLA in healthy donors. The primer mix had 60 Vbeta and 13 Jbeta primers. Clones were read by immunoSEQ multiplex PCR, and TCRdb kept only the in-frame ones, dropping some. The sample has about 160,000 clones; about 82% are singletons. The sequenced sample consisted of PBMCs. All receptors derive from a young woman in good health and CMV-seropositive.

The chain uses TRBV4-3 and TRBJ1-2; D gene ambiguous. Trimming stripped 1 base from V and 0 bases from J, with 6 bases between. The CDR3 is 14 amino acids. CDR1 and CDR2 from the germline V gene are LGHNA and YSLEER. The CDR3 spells CASSQGLANYGYTF. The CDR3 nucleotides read TGCGCCAGCAGCCAAGGGCTAGCTAACTATGGCTACACCTTC.

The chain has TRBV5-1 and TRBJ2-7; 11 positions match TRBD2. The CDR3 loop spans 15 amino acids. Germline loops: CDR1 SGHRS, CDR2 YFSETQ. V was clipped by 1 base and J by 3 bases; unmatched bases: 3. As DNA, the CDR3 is TGCGCCAGCAGCTTGACTCTAGCGGGGGGCTACGAGCAGTACTTC. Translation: CASSLTLAGGYEQYF.

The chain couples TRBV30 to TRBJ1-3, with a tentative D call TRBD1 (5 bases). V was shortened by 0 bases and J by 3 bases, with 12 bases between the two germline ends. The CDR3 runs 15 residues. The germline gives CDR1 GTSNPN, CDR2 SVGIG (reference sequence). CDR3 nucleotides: TGTGCCTGGAGTGTACATAGGGGTGGTGGAAACACCATATATTTT. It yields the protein CAWSVHRGGGNTIYF.

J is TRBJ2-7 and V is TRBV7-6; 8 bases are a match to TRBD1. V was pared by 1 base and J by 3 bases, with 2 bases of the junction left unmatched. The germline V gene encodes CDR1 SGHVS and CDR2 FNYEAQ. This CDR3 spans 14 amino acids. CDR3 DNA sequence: TGTGCCAGCAGCTTAGGGACAGGGAACTACGAGCAGTACTTC. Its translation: CASSLGTGNYEQYF. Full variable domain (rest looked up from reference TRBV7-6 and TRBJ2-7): GAGVSQSPRYKVTKRGQDVALRCDPISGHVSLYWYRQALGQGPEFLTYFNYEAQQDKSGLPNDRFSAERPEGSISTLTIQRTEQRDSAMYRCASSLGTGNYEQYFGPGTRLTVT.

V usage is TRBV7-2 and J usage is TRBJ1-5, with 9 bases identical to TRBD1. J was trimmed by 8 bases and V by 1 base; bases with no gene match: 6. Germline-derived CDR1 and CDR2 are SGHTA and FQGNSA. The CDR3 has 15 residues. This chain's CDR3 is CASSLGGQGSEPQHF. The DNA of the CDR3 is TGTGCCAGCAGCTTAGGGGGACAGGGTAGCGAGCCCCAGCATTTT.

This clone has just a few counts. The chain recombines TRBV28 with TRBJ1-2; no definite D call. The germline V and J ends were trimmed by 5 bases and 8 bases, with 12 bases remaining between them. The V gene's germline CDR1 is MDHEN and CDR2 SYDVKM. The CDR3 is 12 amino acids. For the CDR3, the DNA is TGTGCCAGCAGTCCAGGTCCTCTGGGCTACACCTTC. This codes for CASSPGPLGYTF.

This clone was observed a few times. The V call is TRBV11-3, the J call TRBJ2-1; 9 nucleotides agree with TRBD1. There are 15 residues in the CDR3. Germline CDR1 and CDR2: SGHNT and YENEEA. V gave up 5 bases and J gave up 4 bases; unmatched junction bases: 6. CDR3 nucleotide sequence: TGTGCCAGCAGCCCCGGGACAGGGATATACAATGAGCAGTTCTTC. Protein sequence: CASSPGTGIYNEQFF.

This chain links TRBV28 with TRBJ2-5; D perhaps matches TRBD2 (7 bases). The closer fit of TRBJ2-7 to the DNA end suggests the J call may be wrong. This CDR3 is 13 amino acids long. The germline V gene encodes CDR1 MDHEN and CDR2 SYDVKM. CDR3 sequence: CASVGGALYEQYF. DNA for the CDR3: TGTGCCAGCGTTGGGGGGGCTCTCTACGAGCAGTACTTC.

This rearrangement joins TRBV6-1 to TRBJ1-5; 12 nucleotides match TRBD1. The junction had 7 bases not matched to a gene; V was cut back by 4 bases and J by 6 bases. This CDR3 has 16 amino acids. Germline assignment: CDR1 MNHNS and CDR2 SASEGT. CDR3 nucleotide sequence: TGTGCCAGCAGTGGGGGACAGGGGGCTAAGAGTCAGCCCCAGCATTTT. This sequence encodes CASSGGQGAKSQPQHF.

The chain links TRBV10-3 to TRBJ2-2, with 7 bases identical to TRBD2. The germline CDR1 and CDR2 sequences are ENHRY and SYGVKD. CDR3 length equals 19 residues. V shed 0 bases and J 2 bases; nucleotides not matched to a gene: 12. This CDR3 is CAISESQREGRVNTGELFF. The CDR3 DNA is TGTGCCATCAGTGAGTCTCAGAGAGAAGGGAGGGTCAACACCGGGGAGCTGTTTTTT.

The CDR3 reads CASSLGDAGDGELFF. CDR3 DNA: TGTGCCAGCAGCTTGGGGGACGCGGGGGACGGGGAGCTGTTTTTT. V is TRBV5-4 and J is TRBJ2-2; 7 bases agree with TRBD2. Germline trimming cut 0 bases from V and 7 bases from J; bases unmatched to any gene: 6. The CDR3 consists of 15 residues. Germline V gene lookup returns CDR1 SGHNT and CDR2 YYREEE (reference sequence).

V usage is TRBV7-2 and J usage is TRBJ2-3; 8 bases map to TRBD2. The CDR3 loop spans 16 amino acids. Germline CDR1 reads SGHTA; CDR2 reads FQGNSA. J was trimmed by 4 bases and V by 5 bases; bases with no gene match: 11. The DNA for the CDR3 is TGTGCCAGCAGCCCCAGAGGTAGCGGGGTTGCAGATACGCAGTATTTT. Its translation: CASSPRGSGVADTQYF.

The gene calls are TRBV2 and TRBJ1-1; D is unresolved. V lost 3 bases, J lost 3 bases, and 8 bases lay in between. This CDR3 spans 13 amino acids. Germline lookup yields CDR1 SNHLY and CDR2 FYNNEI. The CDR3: CASSEYGYTEAFF. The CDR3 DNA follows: TGTGCCAGCAGTGAGTACGGGTACACTGAAGCTTTCTTT.

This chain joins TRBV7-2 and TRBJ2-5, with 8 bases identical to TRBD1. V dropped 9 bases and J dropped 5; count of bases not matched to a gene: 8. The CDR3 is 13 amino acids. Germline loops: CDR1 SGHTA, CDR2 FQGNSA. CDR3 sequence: CASQRDRLETQYF. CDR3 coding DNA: TGTGCCAGTCAACGGGACAGGCTCGAGACCCAGTACTTC.

In DNA, the CDR3 is TGTGCCAGCACCCGTGACAGGGCGGTCACTGAAGCTTTCTTT. Protein sequence: CASTRDRAVTEAFF. V gene TRBV2 combines with J gene TRBJ1-1, with 7 bases matching TRBD1. Germline trimming cut 7 bases from V and 4 bases from J; bases unmatched to any gene: 9. The CDR3 runs 14 residues. Per the germline V gene, CDR1 is SNHLY and CDR2 is FYNNEI.

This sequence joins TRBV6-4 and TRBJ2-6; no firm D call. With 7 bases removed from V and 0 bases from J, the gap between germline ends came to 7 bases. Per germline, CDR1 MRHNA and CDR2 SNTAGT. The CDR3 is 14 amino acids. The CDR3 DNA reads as TGTGCCAGCACCCTAAACTCTGGGGCCAACGTCCTGACTTTC. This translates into CASTLNSGANVLTF.

The chain's CDR3 is CASSFRVRLDYGYTF. The CDR3 bases are TGTGCCAGCAGTTTTCGGGTCCGACTGGACTATGGCTACACCTTC. The chain uses TRBV28 and TRBJ1-2; unclear D gene. Trimming took off 3 bases at V and 3 bases at J, with 14 bases between the two ends. From germline, CDR1 is MDHEN and CDR2 SYDVKM. This CDR3 contains 15 residues.

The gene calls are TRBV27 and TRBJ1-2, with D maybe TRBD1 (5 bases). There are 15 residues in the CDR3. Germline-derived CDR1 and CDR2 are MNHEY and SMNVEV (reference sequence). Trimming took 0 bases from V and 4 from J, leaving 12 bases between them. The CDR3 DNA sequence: TGTGCCAGCAGTTTATCATCAGGGTCCATCTATGGCTACACCTTC. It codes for CASSLSSGSIYGYTF.

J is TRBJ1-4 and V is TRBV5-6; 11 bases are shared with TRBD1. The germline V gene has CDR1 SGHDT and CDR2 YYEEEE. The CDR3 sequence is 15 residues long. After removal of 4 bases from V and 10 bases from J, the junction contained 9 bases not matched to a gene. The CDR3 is CASSIGQGAFRKLFF. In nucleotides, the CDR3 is TGTGCCAGCAGCATAGGACAGGGGGCATTTCGAAAACTGTTTTTT.

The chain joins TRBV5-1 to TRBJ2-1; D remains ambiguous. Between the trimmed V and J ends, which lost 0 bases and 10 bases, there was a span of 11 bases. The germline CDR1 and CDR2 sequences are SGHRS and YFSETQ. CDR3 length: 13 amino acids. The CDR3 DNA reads TGCGCCAGCAGCTTGGGCTTCGGTCTGGAGCAGTTCTTC. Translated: CASSLGFGLEQFF.

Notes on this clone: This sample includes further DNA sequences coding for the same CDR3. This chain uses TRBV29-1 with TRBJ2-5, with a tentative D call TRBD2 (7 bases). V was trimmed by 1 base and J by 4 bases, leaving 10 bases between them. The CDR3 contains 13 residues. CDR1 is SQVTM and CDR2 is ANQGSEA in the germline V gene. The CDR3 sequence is CSVEVGGGETQYF. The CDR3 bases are TGCAGCGTTGAAGTGGGAGGGGGAGAGACCCAGTACTTC.

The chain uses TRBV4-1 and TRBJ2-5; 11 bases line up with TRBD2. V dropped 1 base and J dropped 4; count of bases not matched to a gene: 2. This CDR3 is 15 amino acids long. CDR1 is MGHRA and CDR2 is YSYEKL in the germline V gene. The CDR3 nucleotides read TGCGCCAGCAGCCAAGGGCTAGCGGGGGGAGAGACCCAGTACTTC. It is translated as CASSQGLAGGETQYF.

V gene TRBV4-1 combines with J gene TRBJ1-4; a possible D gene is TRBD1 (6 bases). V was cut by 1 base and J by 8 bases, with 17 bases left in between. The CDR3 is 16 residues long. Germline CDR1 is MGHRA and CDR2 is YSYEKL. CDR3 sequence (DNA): TGCGCCAGCAGCCAAGGGAGGGGGGGCCGGGTAGAAAAACTGTTTTTT. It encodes CASSQGRGGRVEKLFF.

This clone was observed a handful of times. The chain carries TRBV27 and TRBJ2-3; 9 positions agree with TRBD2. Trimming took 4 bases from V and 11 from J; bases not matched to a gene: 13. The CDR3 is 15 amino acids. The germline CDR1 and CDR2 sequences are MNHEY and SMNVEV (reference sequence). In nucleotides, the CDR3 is TGTGCCAGCAGTTCAAAGCGGGGGGCCGGCAGTAAGCAGTATTTT. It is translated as CASSSKRGAGSKQYF.

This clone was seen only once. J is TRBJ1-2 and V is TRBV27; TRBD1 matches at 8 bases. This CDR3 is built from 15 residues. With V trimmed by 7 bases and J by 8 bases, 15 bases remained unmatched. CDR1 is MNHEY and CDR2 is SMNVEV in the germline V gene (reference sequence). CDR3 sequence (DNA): TGTGCCAGCACAAATTTCCAGGGGGCGGTGAGCGGCTACACCTTC. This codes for CASTNFQGAVSGYTF.